This T cell receptor beta chain was captured by sequencing in a study of blood T cell repertoires in COVID-19 (dated by TCRdb to 2018 to 2020). The study in broad terms: Samples from collaborators originated in the United States, Italy and Spain and spanned both the acute and convalescent phases of COVID-19. Where HLA class I and class II types were available, the types were taken from metadata supplied by the sample provider, not from assay-based typing. Samples were obtained from the ongoing ImmuneRACE study (first 160 participants) and from some 1,200 subjects provided by 6 global collaborators. The prospective study material was composed of cDNA or gDNA derived from T cells, B-cell-depleted T cells, or PBMCs. A freely available public database, intended as a resource for researchers studying the immune response to SARS-CoV-2, is where the repertoires were released. Deeply sampled blood TCRbeta repertoires from subjects exposed to, actively infected with, or recovered from COVID-19 were included in the dataset. Nearly every sample came with metadata listing a de-identified subject ID, COVID-19 status, age in years and sex. Overall results and qualifications from the work: The amount of clinical and demographic metadata varied by source and participant and was provided uncurated.

In the prospective study, participants were 18 to 89 years old, resided in under 30 geographic areas of the United States, and were enrolled through a virtual design. To assign participants to cohorts, the prospective study relied on clinical history that participants themselves reported in a screening survey and a study questionnaire. Each participant in the prospective study had whole blood, serum and a nasopharyngeal or oropharyngeal swab collected by mobile phlebotomists. Additional blood draws and questionnaires over an approximately 2-month period could optionally be provided by prospective study participants. Before DNA extraction, prospective study blood samples were shipped either frozen or at room temperature. TCRbeta CDR3 regions were amplified from genomic DNA using the immunoSEQ Assay, a bias-controlled multiplex PCR. As for the authors' bioinformatics: The number of nucleated cells in each sample was estimated from the amplification of reference gene primers within the assay. To quantify the absolute abundance of each unique TCRbeta CDR3 rearrangement, sequence reads were collapsed and filtered. For each sample, productive Simpson clonality was calculated by taking the square root of Simpson's diversity index across productive rearrangements. Held by TCRdb, this immuneACCESS table contains in-frame sequences only and omits some clones. Under half of the omission traces to an unresolved V gene where checked; the cause of the rest is unknown. V, J and clone size reflect that table, while D and trimming were determined from the DNA. The sample table lists about 220,000 clones, roughly 88% of them with a count of one. The ten largest account for about 4% of the sample.

Concerning this clone: What antigen it recognizes has not been identified. It has no much larger one-base neighbor in the sample; base qualities were not kept.

The CDR3 starts with the cysteine, ends with the phenylalanine, and has 18 residues. Only CDR3 DNA remains: 54 bases, in frame from the first base. Trimming takes 2 bases from V and 0 bases from J, and the germline ends sit 17 bases apart. In the germline V gene, CDR1 corresponds to SGHTA and CDR2 to FQGTGA. The sequence derives from a woman between 40 and 50 years old with acute COVID-19. The rearrangement combines TRBV7-3 with TRBJ2-1, and possibly TRBD2, on 7 matching bases. The sequencing input was PBMCs or T cells enriched from blood (not recorded which). The CDR3 region reads CASSLEFRGASSYNEQFF. In nucleotides, the sequence is TGTGCCAGCAGCTTAGAGTTTCGGGGGGCAAGCTCCTACAATGAGCAGTTCTTC. The CDR3, completed at both ends by the reference TRBV7-3 and TRBJ2-1 genes, gives the full variable domain GAGVSQTPSNKVTEKGKYVELRCDPISGHTALYWYRQSLGQGPEFLIYFQGTGAADDSGLPNDRFFAVRPEGSVSTLKIQRTERGDSAVYLCASSLEFRGASSYNEQFFGPGTRLTVL.